This T cell receptor (beta chain) is drawn from a study of regulatory T cells in long-lasting Graves disease. Study observations and caveats: Peripheral blood alone, not thyroid tissue, underwent study.

Per germline, CDR1 SQVTM and CDR2 ANQGSEA. The CDR3 has 16 residues. Trimming removed 4 bases from V and 8 bases from J, with 26 bases in between. In building TCR beta libraries, iRepertoire HTBI primers were used together with Arm-PCR of CDR3 regions. TCRdb recomputed calls from the multiplex PCR reads with MiXCR, one row per CDR3 protein. The sample holds about 400,000 distinct CDR3 sequences; around a sixth are singletons and the top ten take around a fifth. This clonotype came up many times. No antigen is known for it. Time point reported: newly diagnosed GD, antithyroid drugs for less than 3 months. The TCR library was prepared using RNA isolated from PBMCs.

The V gene is TRBV29-1, the J gene TRBJ1-2; D is undetermined. This TCR was recovered from a female donor with Graves disease. The sequencing here drew on peripheral blood mononuclear cells (PBMCs), taken at new diagnosis, from a patient treated with antithyroid drugs. The DNA of the CDR3 is TGCAGCGTTGGGGCACTGTATGGAGGAGTGGGCGGAGGCTACACCTTC. Encoded protein: CSVGALYGGVGGGYTF.